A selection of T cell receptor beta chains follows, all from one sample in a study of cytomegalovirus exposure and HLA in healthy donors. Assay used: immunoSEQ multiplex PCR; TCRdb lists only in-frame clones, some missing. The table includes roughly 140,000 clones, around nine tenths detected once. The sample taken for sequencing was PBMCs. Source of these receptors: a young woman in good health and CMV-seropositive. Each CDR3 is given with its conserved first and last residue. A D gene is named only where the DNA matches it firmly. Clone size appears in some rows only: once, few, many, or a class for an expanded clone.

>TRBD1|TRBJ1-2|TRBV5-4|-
TGTGCCAGCAGCTTAGACAGGGGCTTTAAAGGCTACACCTTC
CASSLDRGFKGYTF
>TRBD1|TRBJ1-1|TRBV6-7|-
TGTGCCAGCAGTGACGACAGGGCCTCCATGAACACTGAAGCTTTCTTT
CASSDDRASMNTEAFF
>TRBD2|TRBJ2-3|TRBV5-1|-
TGCGCCAGCCACCCGCTAGCGGGAGTCGCAGATACGCAGTATTTT
CASHPLAGVADTQYF
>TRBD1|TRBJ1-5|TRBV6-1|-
TGTGCCAGCAGTGAAGCGAGTGACAGGGGCTTTCTTTCCAATCAGCCCCAGCATTTT
CASSEASDRGFLSNQPQHF
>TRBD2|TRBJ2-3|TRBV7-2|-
TGTGCCAGCCGACTAGCGGGAGGGCGCACAGATACGCAGTATTTT
CASRLAGGRTDTQYF
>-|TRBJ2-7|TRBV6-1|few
TGTGCCAGCAGCCTAAGGACTACCTACGAGCAGTACTTC
CASSLRTTYEQYF
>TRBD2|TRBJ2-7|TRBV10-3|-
TGTGCCATCAGTGATGGAACTAGCGGGATCTACGAGCAGTACTTC
CAISDGTSGIYEQYF
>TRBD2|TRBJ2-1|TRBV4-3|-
TGCGCCAGCAGCCCCACTGGCGGGAGGGCCCGAAATGAGCAGTTCTTC
CASSPTGGRARNEQFF
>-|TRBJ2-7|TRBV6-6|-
TGTGCCAGCACCTCCAAAGGACAGCCCACCTACGAGCAGTACTTC
CASTSKGQPTYEQYF
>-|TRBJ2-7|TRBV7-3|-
TGTGCCAGCAGCCCCCGTCCCCGCGAGGGAGGGGGTGGCGAGCAGTACTTC
CASSPRPREGGGGEQYF
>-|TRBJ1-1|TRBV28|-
TGTGCCAGCAGTTTCCCTGGGCAGGGTGGGAACACTGAAGCTTTCTTT
CASSFPGQGGNTEAFF
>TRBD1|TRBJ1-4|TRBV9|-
TGTGCCAGCAGCCTTACCGGGACAGGGGTTTCGGATGAAAAACTGTTTTTT
CASSLTGTGVSDEKLFF
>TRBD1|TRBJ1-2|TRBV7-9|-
TGTGCCAGCAGCGACCGACAGGGAAGGGATGGCTACACCTTC
CASSDRQGRDGYTF
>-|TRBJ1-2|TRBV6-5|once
TGTGCCAGTTTGGGGGGGTATAACTATGGCTACACCTTC
CASLGGYNYGYTF
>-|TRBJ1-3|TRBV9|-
TGTGCCAGCAGCGTGGAGTCCTTCTCTGGAAACACCATATATTTT
CASSVESFSGNTIYF
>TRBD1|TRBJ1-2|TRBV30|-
TGTGCCTGGAGTTCGGGGACAGCAGCTAACTATGGCTACACCTTC
CAWSSGTAANYGYTF
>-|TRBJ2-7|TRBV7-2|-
TGTGCCAGCAGCTTAGGTGTTGGGGCCCGGCGGGGCGAGCAGTACTTC
CASSLGVGARRGEQYF
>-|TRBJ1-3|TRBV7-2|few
TGTGCCAGCAGCTCCGGGACACCTCTGGGAAACACCATATATTTT
CASSSGTPLGNTIYF
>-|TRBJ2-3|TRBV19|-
TGTGCGGGGCGGGATACGCAGTATTTT
CAGRDTQYF
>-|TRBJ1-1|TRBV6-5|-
TGTGCCAGCAGAGCGACGAACTCTGAAGCTTTCTTT
CASRATNSEAFF
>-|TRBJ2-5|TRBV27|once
TGTGCCAGCGGCGGTCAGGGAATACAAGAGACCCAGTACTTC
CASGGQGIQETQYF
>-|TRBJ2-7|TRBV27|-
TGTGCCAGCAAGCGGACGATAGTACCTACCTACGAGCAGTACTTC
CASKRTIVPTYEQYF
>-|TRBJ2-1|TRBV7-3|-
TGTGCCAGCAGCCCGGGATCTCTCAATGAGCAGTTCTTC
CASSPGSLNEQFF
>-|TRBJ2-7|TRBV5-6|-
TGTGCCAGCAGCGGAAACAGGGTCTCCTACGAGCAGTACTTC
CASSGNRVSYEQYF
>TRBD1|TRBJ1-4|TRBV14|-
TGTGCCAGCAGCCAACGACAGGGGCTAGGAGAAAAACTGTTTTTT
CASSQRQGLGEKLFF
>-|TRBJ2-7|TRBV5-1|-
TGCGCCAGCAGCTTGGCTATCACCTACGAGCAGTACTTC
CASSLAITYEQYF
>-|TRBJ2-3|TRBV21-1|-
TGTGCCAGCAGCAAAGGGCGACTAGCGGGGGGCCATACGCAGTATTTT
CASSKGRLAGGHTQYF
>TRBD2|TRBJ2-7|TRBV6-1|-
TGTGCCAGCAGTTCCTTAGCGGGAAAGTACTTC
CASSSLAGKYF
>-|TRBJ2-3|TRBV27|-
TGTGCCAGCAGTTTATCTTGGCAGGGAATTGATACGCAGTATTTT
CASSLSWQGIDTQYF
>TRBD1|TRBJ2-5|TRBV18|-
TGTGCCAGCTCACCCCAGGACAGGGTGGAGACCCAGTACTTC
CASSPQDRVETQYF
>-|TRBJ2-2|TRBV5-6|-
TGTGCCAGCAGCTTGGCCCTGGAGCTGTTTTTT
CASSLALELFF
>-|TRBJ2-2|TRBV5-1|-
TGCGCCAGCAGCACGACAGGCACTAACACCGGGGAGCTGTTTTTT
CASSTTGTNTGELFF
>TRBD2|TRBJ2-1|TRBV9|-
TGTGAGGCGGGAGCGTCATACAATGAGCAGTTCTTC
CEAGASYNEQFF
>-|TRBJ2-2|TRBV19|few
TGTGCCAGTAGTATGCGGCAGACCACCGGGGAGCTGTTTTTT
CASSMRQTTGELFF
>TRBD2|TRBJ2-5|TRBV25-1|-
TGTGCCAGCAGTGAACAAGCGGGGGTAGGGGAGACCCAGTACTTC
CASSEQAGVGETQYF
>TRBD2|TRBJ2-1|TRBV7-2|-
TGTGCCAGCAGCTTAAGTTGGGTATCGGCTAGCGGCAATGAGCAGTTCTTC
CASSLSWVSASGNEQFF
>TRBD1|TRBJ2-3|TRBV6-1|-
TGTGCCAGCACCATCCGGGACAGGGGAACAGATACGCAGTATTTT
CASTIRDRGTDTQYF